These 3 T cell receptor beta chains originate from one sample sequenced in a study of blood T cell repertoires in COVID-19. Assay used: immunoSEQ multiplex PCR; TCRdb lists only in-frame clones, some missing. The data show about 220,000 clones, with 75% to 85% seen just once and 9.5% to 15% held by the top ten. Material for sequencing was peripheral blood. These TCRs come from a human donor in a cohort sampled during active COVID-19.

V gene TRBV15 combines with J gene TRBJ1-2; D unclear. V shed 5 bases and J shed 1 base, with 5 bases lying between them. The V gene's germline CDR1 is LNHNV and CDR2 YYDKDF (reference sequence). The CDR3 totals 12 residues. CDR3 region: CATSPDNYGYTF. As DNA, the CDR3 is TGTGCCACCAGCCCAGATAACTATGGCTACACCTTC.

The chain recombines TRBV12-3 or TRBV12-4 with TRBJ2-5; D is ambiguous. The CDR3 runs to 13 residues. The V gene lost 3 bases and the J gene lost 4 bases, with 9 bases spanning the gap. The CDR3 reads CASSFTRSETQYF. CDR3 nucleotide sequence: TGTGCCAGCAGTTTTACCAGATCAGAGACCCAGTACTTC.

For this clone: The junction differs from germline at one of its ends, possibly a read error. The chain carries TRBV2 and TRBJ1-1; a possible D gene is TRBD1 (6 bases). This CDR3 has 13 residues. Germline-derived CDR1 and CDR2 are SNHLY and FYNNEI. DNA for the CDR3: TGTGCCAGCAGTCCCCTACAGGGAAGGCGTTTCGGGTTT. As protein: CASSPLQGRRFGF.